This TCR beta chain was captured by sequencing in a study of cytomegalovirus exposure and HLA in healthy donors. Findings and caveats of the study: A few chains tied to CMV proved CMV antigen-specific in vitro.

It was with 60 Vbeta and 13 Jbeta primers that the PCR ran. Data came from immunoSEQ multiplex PCR; TCRdb stores just in-frame clones and leaves some out. The sample has about 140,000 clones, 8.9% seen once. This CDR3 contains 15 residues. V lost 4 bases and J lost 5; bases outside the gene matches: 9. Germline V gives CDR1 LNHDA, CDR2 SQIVND (reference sequence). This clone has a handful of counts. Its antigen is currently unknown. The sequence came from a woman aged 35 to 49 in good health and CMV-seropositive. Sequenced: PBMCs. The V gene is TRBV19, the J gene TRBJ1-2; 8 bases fit TRBD1. The CDR3 spells CASSTGTGSLYGYTF. The CDR3 DNA follows: TGTGCCAGTAGTACCGGGACAGGATCACTTTATGGCTACACCTTC.